This TCR beta chain was obtained from a study of lymphopenia after photon versus proton radiotherapy. General study results and limits: Proton therapy kept repertoires fairly stable, unlike photons, which gained effector/memory cells.

A note on this clone: Its antigen is as yet unknown.

The CDR3 has 16 residues. V lost 2 bases, J lost 0 bases, and 14 bases lay in between. CDR1 is LGHNA and CDR2 is YSLEER in the germline V gene. Assay used: immunoSEQ multiplex PCR; TCRdb lists only in-frame clones, some missing. The sample comprises tens of thousands of clones, around 84% of which are singletons, and about a tenth rests with the top ten. The specimen was peripheral blood, collected from a patient treated with proton-based radiotherapy. The chain links TRBV4-3 to TRBJ2-7; weak D call: TRBD2 (5 bases). The TCR sequence derives from a woman aged 70-85 years with pancreatic cancer. Some clones in this sample may be carry-over from other donors' samples. The CDR3 loop is CASSQTRTPSSYEQYF. The CDR3 nucleotides read TGCGCCAGCAGCCAAACTAGGACCCCGAGCTCCTACGAGCAGTACTTC.